A single sample gave rise to the 15 T cell receptor beta chains below, sequenced in a study of blood T cell repertoires in COVID-19. Produced via immunoSEQ multiplex PCR; TCRdb's table is partial and in-frame only. The sample records approximately 240,000 clones, roughly nine tenths being singletons. The sample taken for sequencing was PBMCs or T cells enriched from blood (not recorded which). The source of these receptors is a woman aged 25 to 39 with acute COVID-19.

The genes are TRBV5-1 and TRBJ2-6, with TRBD1 identical over 11 bases. This CDR3 has 18 amino acids. Germline trimming cut 4 bases from V and 0 bases from J; bases unmatched to any gene: 6. Germline loops: CDR1 SGHRS, CDR2 YFSETQ. CDR3 protein: CASSGGTGGLSGANVLTF. The CDR3 nucleotides are TGCGCCAGCAGCGGAGGGACAGGGGGTCTCTCTGGGGCCAACGTCCTGACTTTC.

CDR3 amino acids: CASSLTSGSFPTHNEQFF. CDR3 sequence (DNA): TGTGCCAGCAGCTTGACTAGCGGCTCCTTCCCCACCCACAATGAGCAGTTCTTC. The chain has TRBV5-6 and TRBJ2-1; the match to TRBD2 covers 8 bases. The CDR3 loop spans 18 amino acids. From germline, CDR1 is SGHDT and CDR2 YYEEEE. The junction had 14 bases not matched to a gene; V was cut back by 1 base and J by 5 bases.

J is TRBJ2-3 and V is TRBV6-2 or TRBV6-3, with 9 bases fitting TRBD2. Germline CDR1 MNHEY, CDR2 SVGEGT. J was trimmed by 5 bases and V by 4 bases; bases with no gene match: 19. The CDR3 extends over 19 amino acids. In DNA, the CDR3 is TGTGCCAGCAGTTTTGATGTCCTAGCGGGAACCCCAGGGGGAGATACGCAGTATTTT. It translates to CASSFDVLAGTPGGDTQYF.

The CDR3 protein is CASSPGLVTETQYF. CDR3 coding DNA: TGTGCCAGCAGTCCGGGACTAGTGACGGAGACCCAGTACTTC. The chain is built from TRBV6-2 or TRBV6-3 and TRBJ2-5; 8 nucleotides align to TRBD2. The germline V gene has CDR1 MNHEY and CDR2 SVGEGT. After removal of 5 bases from V and 5 bases from J, the junction contained 7 bases not matched to a gene. The CDR3 sequence is 14 residues long.

This clone was detected once. The CDR3 reads CASSLVSRQETQYF. CDR3 sequence (DNA): TGCGCCAGCAGCTTGGTCTCCAGACAAGAGACCCAGTACTTC. The V call is TRBV5-1, the J call TRBJ2-5, with unresolved D. The ends were cut back, 0 bases at V and 2 bases at J, with 8 bases in the middle. The CDR3 spans 14 residues. CDR1 SGHRS and CDR2 YFSETQ come from the germline V gene.

V gene TRBV6-4 combines with J gene TRBJ1-4, with TRBD1 identical over 7 bases. From germline, CDR1 is MRHNA and CDR2 SNTAGT. The CDR3 covers 15 residues. The J segment lost 1 base and the V segment lost 3 bases, leaving 2 bases of the junction unmatched. The CDR3 region is CASSEQGLTNEKLFF. The CDR3 nucleotides read TGTGCCAGCAGTGAACAGGGGTTAACTAATGAAAAACTGTTTTTT.

This clone is a singleton in its sample. The V call is TRBV4-1, the J call TRBJ1-4, with 9 bases that match TRBD1. V lost 4 bases, J lost 10 bases, and 13 bases stayed unmatched. The CDR3 covers 16 residues. Per the germline V gene, CDR1 is MGHRA and CDR2 is YSYEKL. The CDR3 is CASSPQGTGLTGKLFF. In DNA form, the CDR3 reads TGCGCCAGCAGCCCCCAAGGGACAGGGTTAACGGGAAAACTGTTTTTT.

Details on this clone: Other DNA sequences of this sample code for an identical CDR3. The chain is built from TRBV15 and TRBJ2-3; 7 bases fit TRBD2. The CDR3 is made up of 14 amino acids. From germline, CDR1 is LNHNV and CDR2 YYDKDF (reference sequence). J lost 4 bases, V lost 0 bases, and 1 base had no gene match. Here the CDR3 reads CATSRDGGADTQYF. The CDR3 DNA reads TGTGCCACCAGCAGAGATGGGGGGGCAGATACGCAGTATTTT.

A few counts support this clone. This chain connects TRBV28 to TRBJ1-5; TRBD1 agrees at 9 bases. Germline V gives CDR1 MDHEN, CDR2 SYDVKM. The ends lost 6 bases at V and 3 bases at J; junction bases unmatched: 6. The CDR3 is made up of 15 amino acids. CDR3 sequence: CASSRQGDFNQPQHF. The CDR3 DNA reads as TGTGCCAGCAGCCGACAGGGGGATTTCAATCAGCCCCAGCATTTT.

Written as DNA, the CDR3 is TGTGCCAGCAGTTACCCTAGGACAGGGACCATAATGAAGCCCCGCCTTGGGCAGTACTTC. Protein product: CASSYPRTGTIMKPRLGQYF. The chain recombines TRBV6-2 or TRBV6-3 with TRBJ2-7, with TRBD1 identical over 8 bases. This CDR3 is 20 amino acids long. V was pared by 2 bases and J by 9 bases, with 27 bases of the junction left unmatched. CDR1 is MNHEY and CDR2 is SVGEGT in the germline V gene.

The chain employs TRBV7-2 and TRBJ2-7; TRBD1 matches 7 bases. V shed 5 bases, J shed 2 bases, and the junction held 12 bases outside the gene matches. The CDR3 runs 16 residues. CDR1 and CDR2 (germline): SGHTA, FQGNSA. CDR3 sequence reads: CASSPHGRTGTYEQYF. For the CDR3, the DNA is TGTGCCAGCAGCCCCCACGGCAGGACAGGAACCTACGAGCAGTACTTC.

The chain uses TRBV7-2 and TRBJ1-2; 10 bases fit TRBD1. The J segment lost 7 bases and the V segment lost 5 bases, leaving 10 bases of the junction unmatched. CDR1 and CDR2 from the germline V gene are SGHTA and FQGNSA. CDR3 length: 15 amino acids. The CDR3, as DNA: TGTGCCAGCAGCCACGATAGACAGGGGGCCTCTGGCTACACCTTC. Translated, it gives CASSHDRQGASGYTF.

The V gene is TRBV11-2, the J gene TRBJ2-2, with D perhaps TRBD2 (6 bases). This CDR3 has 14 residues. The ends were cut back, 5 bases at V and 6 bases at J, with 13 bases in the middle. Germline assignment: CDR1 SGHAT and CDR2 FQNNGV. The CDR3 coding sequence is TGTGCCAGCAGCCCCACCGCGGGGTCCGGGGAGCTGTTTTTT. This sequence encodes CASSPTAGSGELFF.

The genes are TRBV5-6 and TRBJ1-1; the D is unclear. This CDR3 has 12 residues. Trimming pared 4 bases from V and 10 bases from J, leaving 14 bases between. Germline assignment: CDR1 SGHDT and CDR2 YYEEEE. CDR3 residues: CASSHEVPPAFF. CDR3 nucleotide sequence: TGTGCCAGCAGCCATGAGGTACCACCAGCTTTCTTT. The whole variable domain, filled in from reference TRBV5-6 and TRBJ1-1, reads DAGVTQSPTHLIKTRGQQVTLRCSPKSGHDTVSWYQQALGQGPQFIFQYYEEEERQRGNFPDRFSGHQFPNYSSELNVNALLLGDSALYLCASSHEVPPAFFGQGTRLTVV.

The table lists this clone with a count of one. The chain uses TRBV6-5 and TRBJ1-2; no firm D call. The germline V and J ends were trimmed by 6 bases and 8 bases, with 10 bases remaining between them. Germline V gene data show CDR1 as MNHEY and CDR2 as SVGAGI. This CDR3 is built from 11 residues. The CDR3 loop is CASRTTGGYTF. Written as DNA, the CDR3 is TGTGCCAGCAGGACCACGGGGGGCTACACCTTC.